These T cell receptor beta chains were read from a single sample in a study of shared clonotypes between healthy human individuals. The method was immunoSEQ multiplex PCR; TCRdb's version includes in-frame clones alone and lacks a portion of them. Of millions of clones in the sample, just over 90% were seen once. Sequencing was carried out using naive CD4+ T cells sorted from blood. These receptors were taken from a man aged 18 to 29 in good health. The CDR3 runs from the conserved cysteine through the conserved F or W. Each record gives: D gene, J gene, clone size, V gene, CDR3 protein, CDR3 DNA. A D gene is named only where the DNA matches it firmly. Clone size is stated in some rows and not others, as once, few, many or a class when expanded.

D gene: TRBD2; J gene: TRBJ2-7; clone size: NA; V gene: TRBV6-7; CDR3 protein: CASTEQLAEDYEQYF; CDR3 DNA: TGTGCCAGCACCGAACAACTAGCGGAAGACTACGAGCAGTACTTC
D gene: NA; J gene: TRBJ1-5; clone size: NA; V gene: TRBV6-6; CDR3 protein: CASSYSDQPQHF; CDR3 DNA: TGTGCCAGCAGTTACTCGGATCAGCCCCAGCATTTT
D gene: NA; J gene: TRBJ2-2; clone size: NA; V gene: TRBV27; CDR3 protein: CASSLRGENPGQLNTGELFF; CDR3 DNA: TGTGCCAGCAGTTTAAGGGGGGAGAACCCGGGACAACTGAACACCGGGGAGCTGTTTTTT
D gene: NA; J gene: TRBJ2-1; clone size: NA; V gene: TRBV5-1; CDR3 protein: CASSLLAGRGEQFF; CDR3 DNA: TGCGCCAGCAGCCTCCTGGCCGGTCGGGGGGAGCAGTTCTTC
D gene: TRBD1; J gene: TRBJ1-3; clone size: NA; V gene: TRBV30; CDR3 protein: CAWGTGGSGNTIYF; CDR3 DNA: TGTGCCTGGGGGACAGGGGGCTCTGGAAACACCATATATTTT
D gene: NA; J gene: TRBJ2-3; clone size: NA; V gene: TRBV30; CDR3 protein: CAWRAEYTDTQYF; CDR3 DNA: TGTGCCTGGAGGGCAGAATACACAGATACGCAGTATTTT
D gene: NA; J gene: TRBJ2-2; clone size: NA; V gene: TRBV21-1; CDR3 protein: CASSKRTDTGELFF; CDR3 DNA: TGTGCCAGCAGCAAAAGAACAGACACCGGGGAGCTGTTTTTT
D gene: TRBD1; J gene: TRBJ2-1; clone size: NA; V gene: TRBV7-3; CDR3 protein: CASSKDRAVNEQFF; CDR3 DNA: TGTGCCAGCAGCAAGGACAGGGCAGTGAATGAGCAGTTCTTC
D gene: NA; J gene: TRBJ1-2; clone size: NA; V gene: TRBV6-5; CDR3 protein: CASSKGGNYGYTF; CDR3 DNA: TGTGCCAGCAGCAAAGGGGGAAACTATGGCTACACCTTC
D gene: NA; J gene: TRBJ2-5; clone size: NA; V gene: TRBV5-5; CDR3 protein: CASSLSETQYF; CDR3 DNA: TGTGCCAGCAGCTTGAGTGAGACCCAGTACTTC
D gene: TRBD1; J gene: TRBJ1-2; clone size: NA; V gene: TRBV2; CDR3 protein: CASSVGTGGSGYTF; CDR3 DNA: TGTGCCAGCAGTGTCGGGACAGGGGGCAGTGGCTACACCTTC
D gene: NA; J gene: TRBJ2-1; clone size: NA; V gene: TRBV9; CDR3 protein: CASSALGGGVTNEQFF; CDR3 DNA: TGTGCCAGCAGCGCCCTCGGAGGGGGGGTGACGAATGAGCAGTTCTTC
D gene: NA; J gene: TRBJ2-7; clone size: NA; V gene: TRBV6-6; CDR3 protein: CASSYSPNEQYF; CDR3 DNA: TGTGCCAGCAGTTACTCGCCAAACGAGCAGTACTTC
D gene: NA; J gene: TRBJ1-3; clone size: NA; V gene: TRBV6-6; CDR3 protein: CASRNDRSLGGNTIYF; CDR3 DNA: TGTGCCAGCAGAAACGACAGGTCTTTGGGGGGAAACACCATATATTTT
D gene: NA; J gene: TRBJ1-1; clone size: NA; V gene: TRBV30; CDR3 protein: CAWSVQSASEAFF; CDR3 DNA: TGTGCCTGGAGTGTACAGTCGGCGAGTGAAGCTTTCTTT
D gene: TRBD1; J gene: TRBJ1-2; clone size: NA; V gene: TRBV28; CDR3 protein: CASTTSQRGPYGYTF; CDR3 DNA: TGTGCCAGCACCACCTCCCAAAGGGGGCCATATGGCTACACCTTC
D gene: NA; J gene: TRBJ2-1; clone size: NA; V gene: TRBV7-8; CDR3 protein: CASSLAGLSYNEQFF; CDR3 DNA: TGTGCCAGCAGCTTGGCGGGATTGTCCTACAATGAGCAGTTCTTC
D gene: NA; J gene: TRBJ2-1; clone size: NA; V gene: TRBV7-2; CDR3 protein: CASSLGHNSNNEQFF; CDR3 DNA: TGTGCCAGCAGCTTAGGACATAATAGTAACAATGAGCAGTTCTTC
D gene: NA; J gene: TRBJ2-1; clone size: NA; V gene: TRBV2; CDR3 protein: CARSDRMHNNEQFF; CDR3 DNA: TGTGCCAGATCGGACAGAATGCATAACAATGAGCAGTTCTTC
D gene: NA; J gene: TRBJ1-5; clone size: NA; V gene: TRBV6-5; CDR3 protein: CASSSPVSSLDQPQHF; CDR3 DNA: TGTGCCAGCAGTTCCCCCGTGAGTAGTTTAGATCAGCCCCAGCATTTT
D gene: NA; J gene: TRBJ2-5; clone size: NA; V gene: TRBV10-3; CDR3 protein: CAISESSVGDRQETQYF; CDR3 DNA: TGTGCCATCAGTGAGTCCTCCGTGGGGGACCGACAAGAGACCCAGTACTTC
D gene: TRBD2; J gene: TRBJ2-1; clone size: NA; V gene: TRBV4-1; CDR3 protein: CASSPGTSEVDEQFF; CDR3 DNA: TGCGCCAGCAGCCCCGGGACTAGCGAAGTCGATGAGCAGTTCTTC
D gene: TRBD1; J gene: TRBJ1-6; clone size: NA; V gene: TRBV5-4; CDR3 protein: CASSLTGTGAYNSPLHF; CDR3 DNA: TGTGCCAGCAGCTTGACCGGGACAGGGGCTTATAATTCACCCCTCCACTTT
D gene: TRBD2; J gene: TRBJ2-3; clone size: NA; V gene: TRBV11-2; CDR3 protein: CASRVAGGSTDTQYF; CDR3 DNA: TGTGCCAGCAGGGTGGCGGGGGGGAGCACAGATACGCAGTATTTT
D gene: NA; J gene: TRBJ1-3; clone size: NA; V gene: TRBV7-3; CDR3 protein: CASSATGSGNTIYF; CDR3 DNA: TGTGCCAGCAGCGCCACAGGGTCTGGAAACACCATATATTTT
D gene: NA; J gene: TRBJ2-5; clone size: NA; V gene: TRBV2; CDR3 protein: CASSDGGKETQYF; CDR3 DNA: TGTGCCAGCAGCGACGGCGGGAAGGAGACCCAGTACTTC
D gene: NA; J gene: TRBJ1-1; clone size: NA; V gene: TRBV30; CDR3 protein: CAWSRQAGTEAFF; CDR3 DNA: TGTGCCTGGAGTAGACAGGCAGGCACTGAAGCTTTCTTT
D gene: NA; J gene: TRBJ1-2; clone size: NA; V gene: TRBV6-5; CDR3 protein: CASSYGGSTNYGYTF; CDR3 DNA: TGTGCCAGCAGTTACGGCGGTTCAACTAACTATGGCTACACCTTC
D gene: NA; J gene: TRBJ2-1; clone size: NA; V gene: TRBV7-6; CDR3 protein: CASSSLGGINEQFF; CDR3 DNA: TGTGCCAGCAGCTCCCTGGGCGGGATCAATGAGCAGTTCTTC
D gene: TRBD1; J gene: TRBJ1-1; clone size: NA; V gene: TRBV11-2; CDR3 protein: CASAEQGGTEAFF; CDR3 DNA: TGTGCCAGCGCCGAGCAGGGGGGCACTGAAGCTTTCTTT
D gene: TRBD2; J gene: TRBJ2-7; clone size: NA; V gene: TRBV7-2; CDR3 protein: CASSLDSGSRAEQYF; CDR3 DNA: TGTGCCAGCAGCTTAGATAGCGGGAGTCGGGCCGAGCAGTACTTC
D gene: NA; J gene: TRBJ2-1; clone size: NA; V gene: TRBV6-6; CDR3 protein: CASSYRAHNEQFF; CDR3 DNA: TGTGCCAGCAGTTACAGGGCTCACAATGAGCAGTTCTTC
D gene: TRBD2; J gene: TRBJ2-3; clone size: NA; V gene: TRBV7-6; CDR3 protein: CASSAQAGGTDTQYF; CDR3 DNA: TGTGCCAGCAGCGCCCAAGCGGGGGGCACAGATACGCAGTATTTT
D gene: NA; J gene: TRBJ1-1; clone size: NA; V gene: TRBV7-3; CDR3 protein: CASRWDRTSEAFF; CDR3 DNA: TGTGCCAGCAGATGGGACCGGACCTCTGAAGCTTTCTTT
D gene: NA; J gene: TRBJ1-6; clone size: few; V gene: TRBV5-1; CDR3 protein: CASSPGVNSPLHF; CDR3 DNA: TGCGCCAGCAGTCCAGGCGTTAATTCACCCCTCCACTTT
D gene: NA; J gene: TRBJ1-1; clone size: NA; V gene: TRBV5-1; CDR3 protein: CASSLAPTNTEAFF; CDR3 DNA: TGCGCCAGCAGCTTGGCCCCCACGAACACTGAAGCTTTCTTT
D gene: NA; J gene: TRBJ2-5; clone size: NA; V gene: TRBV6-6; CDR3 protein: CASSYGGTQYQETQYF; CDR3 DNA: TGTGCCAGCAGTTACGGAGGTACCCAGTACCAAGAGACCCAGTACTTC
D gene: NA; J gene: TRBJ2-4; clone size: NA; V gene: TRBV5-4; CDR3 protein: CASSRVASGVINIQYF; CDR3 DNA: TGTGCCAGCAGCCGAGTCGCGTCGGGAGTTATAAACATTCAGTACTTC
D gene: NA; J gene: TRBJ1-4; clone size: NA; V gene: TRBV27; CDR3 protein: CASSLRGQWGEKLFF; CDR3 DNA: TGTGCCAGCAGTTTAAGGGGTCAGTGGGGGGAAAAACTGTTTTTT
D gene: NA; J gene: TRBJ2-7; clone size: NA; V gene: TRBV9; CDR3 protein: CASSVAAGYGYEQYF; CDR3 DNA: TGTGCCAGCAGCGTAGCCGCAGGGTATGGGTACGAGCAGTACTTC
D gene: TRBD2; J gene: TRBJ2-5; clone size: once; V gene: TRBV18; CDR3 protein: CASSQLAGGAETQYF; CDR3 DNA: TGTGCCAGCTCACAATTAGCGGGAGGTGCGGAGACCCAGTACTTC